Listed below are T cell receptor beta chains from one sample, sequenced in a study of T cell responses to AZD1222 COVID-19 vaccine. Produced via immunoSEQ multiplex PCR; TCRdb's table is partial and in-frame only. The sample has 70,000 to 85,000 clones; 70% to 85% are singletons. The source material was peripheral blood, sampled on day 0 of AZD1222 vaccination. These receptors were obtained from an adult in good health. Both conserved end residues are part of each CDR3. A D gene is named only where the DNA matches it firmly. Only some rows state a clone size, as once, few, many or a class for expanded clones.

d_call	v_call	cdr3_length	clone_size	j_call	cdr3_nt	cdr3_aa
.	TRBV6-5	13	.	TRBJ2-5	TGTGCCAGCAGTTACTCGAGAGGGTTCTCCCAGTACTTC	CASSYSRGFSQYF
.	TRBV7-2	16	.	TRBJ2-1	TGTGCCAGCAGCTTAGCGGGGGGCGCTTCCTACAATGAGCAGTTCTTC	CASSLAGGASYNEQFF
.	TRBV4-1	14	once	TRBJ1-2	TGCGCCAGCAGCCTCCCCGGGGGGCTCTATGGCTACACCTTC	CASSLPGGLYGYTF
TRBD1	TRBV30	15	.	TRBJ1-1	TGTGCCTGGAGTGCCGATTGGACAGGGGTGACTGAAGCTTTCTTT	CAWSADWTGVTEAFF
TRBD1	TRBV6-2/TRBV6-3	14	.	TRBJ1-6	TGTGCCAGCAGTCCCGACAGGGGGAATTCACCCCTCCACTTT	CASSPDRGNSPLHF
TRBD1	TRBV11-3	14	.	TRBJ2-1	TGTGCCAGCAGTCCGGGACAGATGTACAATGAGCAGTTCTTC	CASSPGQMYNEQFF
.	TRBV3-1/TRBV3-2	15	.	TRBJ1-2	TGTGCCAGCAGCCAAGATCCCAGGCAGACCTATGGCTACACCTTC	CASSQDPRQTYGYTF
.	TRBV7-8	12	.	TRBJ1-3	TGTGCCAGCACCAGTTCTGGAAACACCATATATTTT	CASTSSGNTIYF
.	TRBV15	12	.	TRBJ2-3	TGTGCCACCAGCAGAGATCAAGATACGCAGTATTTT	CATSRDQDTQYF
.	TRBV30	14	few	TRBJ1-6	TGTGCCTGGAGTGTCACAGTCGATAATTCACCCCTCCACTTT	CAWSVTVDNSPLHF
.	TRBV28	11	.	TRBJ1-2	TGTGCCAGCACATGGAAGGGTGGCTACACCTTC	CASTWKGGYTF
.	TRBV6-2/TRBV6-3	10	.	TRBJ2-5	TGTGCCAGCAGTCAAGAGACCCAGTACTTC	CASSQETQYF
.	TRBV18	16	.	TRBJ2-2	TGTGCCAGCGATACCCGCCGCAGGCCCTACCCCGGGGAGCTGTTTTTT	CASDTRRRPYPGELFF
TRBD2	TRBV4-3	17	few	TRBJ2-7	TGCGCCAGCAGCCAAGACCATAGCGGGGGGACCACCTACGAGCAGTACTTC	CASSQDHSGGTTYEQYF
TRBD2	TRBV6-2/TRBV6-3	16	.	TRBJ2-2	TGTGCCAGCAGTTACGGCGCGGGGGGACACACCGGGGAGCTGTTTTTT	CASSYGAGGHTGELFF
.	TRBV6-2/TRBV6-3	11	.	TRBJ2-7	TGTGCCAGCAGTTTGGGGGGACCTCTCAGTTTC	CASSLGGPLSF
.	TRBV2	16	.	TRBJ1-3	TGTGCCAGCACAAGATTGGTCGGGGGGACTGGAAACACCATATATTTT	CASTRLVGGTGNTIYF
TRBD1	TRBV2	15	.	TRBJ1-4	TGTGCCAGCAGCCCGACAGGACAGGGTAATGAAAAACTGTTTTTT	CASSPTGQGNEKLFF
.	TRBV19	14	.	TRBJ1-2	TGTGCCAGTAGTATGGGGGCGAAAAACTATGGCTACACCTTC	CASSMGAKNYGYTF
.	TRBV9	14	.	TRBJ1-2	TGTGCCAGCAGCCCCGGGGGGCTCAACTATGGCTACACCTTC	CASSPGGLNYGYTF
.	TRBV9	13	.	TRBJ1-2	TGTGCCAGCAGCGTACGACAGAACTATGGCTACACCTTC	CASSVRQNYGYTF
TRBD2	TRBV5-6	16	.	TRBJ2-3	TGTGCCAGCAGCTTGCCCGAGGCGGGGGGCACAGATACGCAGTATTTT	CASSLPEAGGTDTQYF
.	TRBV4-3	15	.	TRBJ2-7	TGCGCCAGCAGCCAAGATCGCGCGGGGACCTACGAGCAGTACTTC	CASSQDRAGTYEQYF
.	TRBV4-3	13	.	TRBJ1-1	TGCGCCAGCAGCCAAGATCGTCGCACTGAAGCTTTCTTT	CASSQDRRTEAFF
.	TRBV7-2	14	.	TRBJ2-7	TGTGCCAGCAGCCGTGACCCCGGAGCCTACGAGCAGTACTTC	CASSRDPGAYEQYF
.	TRBV3-1/TRBV3-2	13	few	TRBJ1-1	TGTGCCAGCAGCTACGGAGGGAACACTGAAGCTTTCTTT	CASSYGGNTEAFF
TRBD2	TRBV12-3/TRBV12-4	13	few	TRBJ2-1	TGTGCCAGTCGGACTAGCGTCTACAATGAGCAGTTCTTC	CASRTSVYNEQFF
.	TRBV9	13	.	TRBJ2-5	TGTGCCAGCAGCGTAGGAGTTTTGGAGACCCAGTACTTC	CASSVGVLETQYF
TRBD1	TRBV19	16	.	TRBJ2-2	TGTGCCAGTAGTATCCCCACAGGGGCGGGCACCGGGGAGCTGTTTTTT	CASSIPTGAGTGELFF
TRBD1	TRBV5-1	15	.	TRBJ2-5	TGCGCCAGCAGCTTGGCCGGGACAGGGATGGAGACCCAGTACTTC	CASSLAGTGMETQYF
TRBD2	TRBV3-1/TRBV3-2	18	.	TRBJ2-3	TGTGCCAGCAGCCAAGAAGTGGGAGGGAGGACAAACACAGATACGCAGTATTTT	CASSQEVGGRTNTDTQYF
TRBD1	TRBV2	15	.	TRBJ1-5	TGTGCCAGCAGTCGGGACAGGGGTAGCAATCAGCCCCAGCATTTT	CASSRDRGSNQPQHF
.	TRBV19	14	.	TRBJ1-2	TGTGCCAGTATGAGGGGGGGCCCCAACTATGGCTACACCTTC	CASMRGGPNYGYTF
TRBD2	TRBV7-9	14	.	TRBJ2-3	TGTGCCAGCAGCTTTAGCGGGGGGTTAGATACGCAGTATTTT	CASSFSGGLDTQYF
.	TRBV21-1	22	.	TRBJ1-4	TGTGCCAGCAGCAAAGGAAGACGTGGGGTGAGACATAGGTATGCAACTAATGAAAAACTGTTTTTT	CASSKGRRGVRHRYATNEKLFF
TRBD1	TRBV2	16	.	TRBJ1-4	TGTGCCAGCAGTTACCAGCGGGACAGTACTAATGAAAAACTGTTTTTT	CASSYQRDSTNEKLFF
.	TRBV13	13	once	TRBJ1-5	TGTGCCAGCAGTTTAGCGGGAAATCAGCCCCAGCATTTT	CASSLAGNQPQHF
.	TRBV7-9	14	few	TRBJ2-3	TGTGCCAGCAGCTTGGACACCGTCACAGATACGCAGTATTTT	CASSLDTVTDTQYF
.	TRBV9	15	.	TRBJ2-6	TGTGCCAGCAGCGTAGGTGGCTCTGGGGCCAACGTCCTGACTTTC	CASSVGGSGANVLTF
.	TRBV4-3	14	.	TRBJ1-2	TGCGCCAGCAGCCAAGCCGTGGGGAACTATGGCTACACCTTC	CASSQAVGNYGYTF
.	TRBV5-1	16	.	TRBJ1-2	TGCGCCAGCAGCAACCTCCGGGACGGAGCTAACTATGGCTACACCTTC	CASSNLRDGANYGYTF
.	TRBV9	12	.	TRBJ1-2	TGTGCCAGCAGCGTAAACCACTATGGCTACACCTTC	CASSVNHYGYTF
TRBD2	TRBV6-2/TRBV6-3	15	.	TRBJ2-7	TGTGCCAGCAGTTACGGACTAGCGGGAGGCTCCGAGCAGTACTTC	CASSYGLAGGSEQYF
.	TRBV5-1	13	.	TRBJ2-7	TGCGCCAGCAGCCCCCACGTAGGAGGGGATGAGTACTTC	CASSPHVGGDEYF
.	TRBV6-2/TRBV6-3	12	.	TRBJ1-1	TGTGCCAGCAGCCAACCGGGCCTTGAAGCTTTCTTT	CASSQPGLEAFF
.	TRBV29-1	16	.	TRBJ2-1	TGCAGCGTTAGGATGGCGGACACAAACTCCTACAATGAGCAGTTCTTC	CSVRMADTNSYNEQFF
TRBD2	TRBV7-2	17	.	TRBJ2-3	TGTGCCAGCAGCTTAATGGGACTAGCGGGAGGCACAGATACGCAGTATTTT	CASSLMGLAGGTDTQYF
.	TRBV3-1/TRBV3-2	16	few	TRBJ2-7	TGTGCCAGCAGCCAAGCCTACGGGGTCCTCGTAGGGGAGCAGTACTTC	CASSQAYGVLVGEQYF
.	TRBV6-2/TRBV6-3	18	.	TRBJ1-5	TGTGCCAGCAGTCCCAGCGCGGTATCGTTTTATAGCAATCAGCCCCAGCATTTT	CASSPSAVSFYSNQPQHF
.	TRBV10-1	17	.	TRBJ2-1	TGCGCCAGCAGTGAGTCCAGACAGGCGACCTCCTACAATGAGCAGTTCTTC	CASSESRQATSYNEQFF
.	TRBV19	15	few	TRBJ1-5	TGTGCCAGTAGTATAATGCCAGGGTCGGGTCAGCCCCAGCATTTT	CASSIMPGSGQPQHF
.	TRBV9	17	.	TRBJ1-3	TGTGCCAGCAGCGTAGGAGGGGCGAGTACGGCTGGAAACACCATATATTTT	CASSVGGASTAGNTIYF
TRBD1	TRBV19	12	.	TRBJ1-4	TGTGCCAGTAGGGGACAGGGTGGCGAACTGTTTTTT	CASRGQGGELFF
TRBD1	TRBV7-2	15	.	TRBJ1-2	TGTGCCAGCAGCACCGGGACAGGGGGTACCTATGGCTACACCTTC	CASSTGTGGTYGYTF
TRBD1	TRBV2	15	few	TRBJ2-1	TGTGCCAGCAGTGAGAGGTGGACAGGGGACAATGAGCAGTTCTTC	CASSERWTGDNEQFF
.	TRBV19	14	.	TRBJ1-1	TGTGCCAGTAGTATCCAGGGTGGGAACACTGAAGCTTTCTTT	CASSIQGGNTEAFF
.	TRBV5-4	13	.	TRBJ1-2	TGTGCCAGCAGCTTGGCCGGGACCTCTGGCTACACCTTC	CASSLAGTSGYTF
.	TRBV5-8	14	many	TRBJ1-2	TGTGCCAGCAGCTTAGCACAGACTAACTATGGCTACACCTTC	CASSLAQTNYGYTF
TRBD1	TRBV30	15	.	TRBJ1-4	TGTGCCTGGAGTGTTAAGGGGGCTATAGGGGAAAAACTGTTTTTT	CAWSVKGAIGEKLFF
.	TRBV4-1	14	.	TRBJ1-1	TGCGCCAGCAGCTCGCCAACTCTGAACACTGAAGCTTTCTTT	CASSSPTLNTEAFF